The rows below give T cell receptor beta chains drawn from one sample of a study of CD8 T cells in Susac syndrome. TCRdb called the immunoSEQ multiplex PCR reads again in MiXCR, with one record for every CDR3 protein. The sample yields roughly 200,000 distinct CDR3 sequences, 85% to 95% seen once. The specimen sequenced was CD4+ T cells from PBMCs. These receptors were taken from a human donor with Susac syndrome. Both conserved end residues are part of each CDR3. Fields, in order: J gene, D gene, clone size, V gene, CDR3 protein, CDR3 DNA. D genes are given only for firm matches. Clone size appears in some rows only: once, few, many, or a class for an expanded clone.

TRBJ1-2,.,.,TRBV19,CASSILGRPRPPPGYGYTF,TGTGCCAGTAGTATTTTGGGGAGGCCCCGGCCCCCCCCGGGCTATGGCTACACCTTC
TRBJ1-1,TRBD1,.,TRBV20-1,CSVSPGTGPEAFF,TGCAGTGTCTCTCCCGGGACAGGGCCTGAAGCTTTCTTT
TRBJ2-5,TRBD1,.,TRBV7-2,CASSFSGTEETQYF,TGTGCCAGCAGCTTCTCCGGGACAGAAGAGACCCAGTACTTC
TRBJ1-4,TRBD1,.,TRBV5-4,CASSPDRGNEKLFF,TGTGCCAGCAGCCCGGACAGGGGTAATGAAAAACTGTTTTTT
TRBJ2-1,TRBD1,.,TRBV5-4,CASSLDQTRGNEQFF,TGTGCCAGCAGCTTGGATCAAACCAGGGGGAATGAGCAGTTCTTC
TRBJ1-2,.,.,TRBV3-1,CASSQVREGYTF,TGTGCCAGCAGCCAAGTCAGGGAAGGCTACACCTTC
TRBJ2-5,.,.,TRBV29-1,CSGSMETQYF,TGCAGCGGGTCGATGGAGACCCAGTACTTC
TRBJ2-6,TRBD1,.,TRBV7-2,CASSPRGTVSGANVLTF,TGTGCCAGCAGCCCCAGAGGGACAGTCTCTGGGGCCAACGTCCTGACTTTC
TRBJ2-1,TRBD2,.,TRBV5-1,CASSLADSGGPSYNEQFF,TGCGCCAGCAGCTTGGCAGATAGCGGGGGCCCTTCCTACAATGAGCAGTTCTTC
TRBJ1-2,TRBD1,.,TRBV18,CASSLYGQGPLGYGYTF,TGTGCCAGCTCACTGTACGGACAGGGACCCTTAGGCTATGGCTACACCTTC
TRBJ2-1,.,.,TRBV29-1,CSVGPSVF,TGCAGCGTTGGGCCCTCGGTCTTC
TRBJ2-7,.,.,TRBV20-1,CSASQETYEQYF,TGCAGTGCCTCCCAGGAGACCTACGAGCAGTACTTC
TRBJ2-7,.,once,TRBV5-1,CASSLPGTSLLKSEQYF,TGCGCCAGCAGCTTGCCTGGGACTTCCCTCCTAAAGTCCGAGCAGTACTTC
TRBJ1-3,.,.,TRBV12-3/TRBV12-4,CASSLSHSLSGNTIYF,TGTGCCAGCAGTTTATCGCACAGCCTCTCTGGAAACACCATATATTTT
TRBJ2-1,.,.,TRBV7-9,CASSLGGAHQVFEQFF,TGTGCCAGCAGCTTAGGGGGGGCTCACCAGGTGTTTGAGCAGTTCTTC
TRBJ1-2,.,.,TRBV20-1,CSAGGIMDYGYTF,TGCAGTGCGGGAGGGATCATGGACTATGGCTACACCTTC
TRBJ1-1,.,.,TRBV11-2,CASSHGRSNTEAFF,TGTGCCAGCAGCCACGGACGGTCGAACACTGAAGCTTTCTTT
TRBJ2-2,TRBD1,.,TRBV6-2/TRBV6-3,CASSYGTENTGELFF,TGTGCCAGCAGTTATGGGACAGAGAACACCGGGGAGCTGTTTTTT
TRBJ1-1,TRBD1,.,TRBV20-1,CSAGTANTEAFF,TGCAGTGCTGGGACAGCGAACACTGAAGCTTTCTTT
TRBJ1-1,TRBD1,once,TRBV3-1,CASSPSPGQGRVGNTEAFF,TGTGCCAGCAGCCCATCACCGGGACAGGGTAGGGTAGGAAACACTGAAGCTTTCTTT
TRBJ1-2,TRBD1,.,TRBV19,CASSPGGYGYTF,TGTGCCAGTAGTCCAGGGGGCTATGGCTACACCTTC
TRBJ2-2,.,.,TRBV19,CASSPSIWAGTGELFF,TGTGCCAGTAGTCCCAGTATCTGGGCTGGAACCGGGGAGCTGTTTTTT
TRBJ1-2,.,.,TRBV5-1,CASSLEPGKAYGYTF,TGCGCCAGCAGCTTGGAGCCGGGAAAAGCCTATGGCTACACCTTC
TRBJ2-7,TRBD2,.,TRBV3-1,CASSRGTSGVEEQYF,TGTGCCAGCAGCCGCGGGACTAGCGGGGTTGAGGAACAGTACTTC
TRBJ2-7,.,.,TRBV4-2,CASSQGRRYEQYF,TGTGCCAGCAGCCAAGGGCGGCGCTACGAGCAGTACTTC
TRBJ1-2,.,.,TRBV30,CAWSVGPGRGYTF,TGTGCCTGGAGTGTGGGGCCAGGGCGCGGCTACACCTTC
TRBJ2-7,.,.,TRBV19,CASSARTAEQYF,TGTGCCAGTAGTGCGAGGACAGCCGAGCAGTACTTC
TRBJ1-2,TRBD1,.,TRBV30,CAWSQGRGLDYGYTF,TGTGCCTGGAGTCAGGGCAGGGGGCTGGACTATGGCTACACCTTC
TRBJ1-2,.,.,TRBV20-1,CSARDPGYGYTF,TGCAGTGCTAGAGATCCCGGGTATGGCTACACCTTC
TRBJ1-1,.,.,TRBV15,CATSRDDEAFF,TGTGCCACCAGCAGAGATGATGAGGCTTTCTTT
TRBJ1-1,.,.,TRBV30,CAWSQGFRTEAFF,TGTGCCTGGAGCCAGGGGTTTCGGACTGAAGCTTTCTTT
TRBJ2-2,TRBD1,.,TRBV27,CASSSRDRATGELFF,TGTGCCAGCAGTTCCCGGGACAGAGCCACCGGGGAGCTGTTTTTT
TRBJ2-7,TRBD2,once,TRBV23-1,CASSQSGPGGEDEQYF,TGCGCCAGCAGTCAATCAGGACCGGGGGGAGAGGACGAGCAGTACTTC
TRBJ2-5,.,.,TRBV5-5,CASSLSEGQETQYF,TGTGCCAGCAGCTTGAGTGAGGGGCAAGAGACCCAGTACTTC
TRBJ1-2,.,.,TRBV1,CTSSQDQWGTPYGYTF,TGCACCAGCAGCCAAGATCAGTGGGGGACACCATATGGCTACACCTTC
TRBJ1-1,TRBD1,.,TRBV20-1,CSARWRGGRTEAFF,TGCAGTGCTAGATGGAGAGGGGGCCGGACTGAAGCTTTCTTT
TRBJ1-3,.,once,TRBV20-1,CSAGRGATNRYSGNTIYF,TGCAGTGCTGGTAGGGGGGCGACTAATCGGTATTCTGGAAACACCATATATTTT
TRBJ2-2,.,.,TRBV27,CASSHTRTRIGLGGELFF,TGTGCCAGCAGTCATACCCGAACCCGTATCGGGCTTGGCGGGGAGCTGTTTTTT
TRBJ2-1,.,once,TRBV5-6,CASSFFPGLTYNEQFF,TGTGCCAGCAGCTTTTTCCCGGGGCTCACCTACAATGAGCAGTTCTTC
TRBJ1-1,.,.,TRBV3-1,CASSQTGVGAEAFF,TGTGCCAGCAGCCAAACAGGAGTCGGAGCTGAAGCTTTCTTT
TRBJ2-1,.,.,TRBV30,CAWESGEQFF,TGTGCCTGGGAGTCTGGCGAGCAGTTCTTC
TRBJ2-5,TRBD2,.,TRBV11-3,CASSLSTSGEQETQYF,TGTGCCAGCAGCTTAAGCACTAGCGGGGAACAAGAGACCCAGTACTTC
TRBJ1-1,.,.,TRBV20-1,CSATPQLENTEAFF,TGCAGTGCTACTCCACAGTTGGAGAACACTGAAGCTTTCTTT
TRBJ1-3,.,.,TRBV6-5,CASSLGRTGNTIYF,TGTGCCAGCAGTCTGGGGCGCACTGGAAACACCATATATTTT
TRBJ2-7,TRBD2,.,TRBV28,CASSLWGTSGYEQYF,TGTGCCAGCAGTTTATGGGGGACTAGCGGCTACGAGCAGTACTTC
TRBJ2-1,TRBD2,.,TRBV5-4,CASSLGLADDNEQFF,TGTGCCAGCAGCCTGGGACTAGCGGACGACAATGAGCAGTTCTTC
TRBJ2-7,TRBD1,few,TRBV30,CAWSARKRQGLVYEQYF,TGTGCCTGGAGTGCCCGCAAGCGACAGGGTTTAGTCTACGAGCAGTACTTC
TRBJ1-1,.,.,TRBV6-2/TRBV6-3,CASSFPIGRGGENTEAFF,TGTGCCAGCAGTTTTCCGATCGGTCGGGGAGGGGAGAACACTGAAGCTTTCTTT
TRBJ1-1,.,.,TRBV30,CAWSVIFADTEAFF,TGTGCCTGGAGTGTAATATTTGCAGATACTGAAGCTTTCTTT